This T cell receptor (beta chain) was captured by sequencing in a study of blood T cell repertoires in COVID-19. TCRdb's table, derived via immunoSEQ multiplex PCR, lists solely in-frame clones and lacks some. The table lists 45,000 to 55,000 clones, around four fifths of them singletons, with approximately 5.7% in the top ten. V was pared by 3 bases and J by 6 bases, with 8 bases between. This CDR3 is 13 amino acids long. CDR1 is SGHTA, CDR2 FQGNSA, per germline. Sequencing used peripheral blood. The clonotype was recovered from a human donor in a cohort sampled during active COVID-19. The rearrangement joins TRBV7-2 to TRBJ2-2; possibly TRBD1 for D (5 bases). CDR3 residues: CASSLGQPGELFF. The CDR3 bases are TGTGCCAGCAGCTTGGGGCAACCCGGGGAGCTGTTTTTT.